The 22 T cell receptor beta chains reported below all come from one sample, sequenced in a study of cytomegalovirus exposure and HLA in healthy donors (dated by TCRdb to the late 2010s). The library was produced with the immunoSEQ multiplex PCR assay. The multiplex PCR relied on a mix of 60 forward primers for TCR Vbeta segments and 13 reverse primers for TCR Jbeta segments. Not all clones reach the TCRdb copy of this immuneACCESS table, which keeps in-frame sequences only. Checked studies attribute under half of the gap to unresolved V genes and leave the rest unexplained. This sample holds more than 80,000 clones; under 80% were observed only once. The ten largest make up 4% to 4.5% of the sample. Sequencing was performed on PBMCs. The origin of the receptors is a man aged 60 to 75 in good health and CMV-seronegative.

The chain is built from TRBV27 and TRBJ2-1; 12 nucleotides match TRBD2. Germline loops: CDR1 MNHEY, CDR2 SMNVEV (reference sequence). The ends lost 5 bases at V and 6 bases at J; junction bases unmatched: 5. The CDR3 spans 15 residues. CDR3 DNA: TGTGCCAGCAGTATCCTAGCGGGGGGGCCCAATGAGCAGTTCTTC. Its translation is CASSILAGGPNEQFF.

This clone was counted between two and nine times. The V gene is TRBV5-4, the J gene TRBJ2-3, with D possibly matching TRBD1 (6 bases). V was cut by 3 bases and J by 1 base, with 12 bases left in between. CDR1 and CDR2 from the germline V gene are SGHNT and YYREEE (reference sequence). The CDR3 is 15 residues long. The CDR3 spells CASSSYRARTDTQYF. The CDR3 region has the DNA TGTGCCAGCAGCTCCTACAGGGCCCGCACAGATACGCAGTATTTT.

The chain carries TRBV2 and TRBJ2-4, with a weak D call TRBD1 (5 bases). Germline lookup yields CDR1 SNHLY and CDR2 FYNNEI. The V end lost 4 bases, the J end lost 9 bases, and 13 bases lay between the germline ends. The CDR3 contains 13 residues. The CDR3 region has the DNA TGTGCCAGCAGTGGGGTCTCAAGGGGCATTCAGTACTTC. Translating gives CASSGVSRGIQYF.

The chain couples TRBV28 to TRBJ2-7; TRBD2 might be the D (7 bases). There are 15 residues in the CDR3. The germline gives CDR1 MDHEN, CDR2 SYDVKM. Trimming pared 5 bases from V and 2 bases from J, leaving 16 bases between. CDR3 sequence reads: CASSRAGGAAYEQYF. CDR3 nucleotide sequence: TGTGCCAGCAGTCGGGCTGGGGGGGCCGCCTACGAGCAGTACTTC.

The chain employs TRBV7-9 and TRBJ1-1; maybe TRBD1 (5 bases). V lost 4 bases and J 2 bases, leaving 14 bases between the germline ends. The CDR3 totals 15 residues. Germline V lookup: CDR1 SEHNR, CDR2 FQNEAQ (reference sequence). For the CDR3, the DNA is TGTGCCAGCAGCTCCCAGACAGCACTTAACACTGAAGCTTTCTTT. The encoded protein is CASSSQTALNTEAFF. Full variable domain (rest looked up from reference TRBV7-9 and TRBJ1-1): DTGVSQNPRHKITKRGQNVTFRCDPISEHNRLYWYRQTLGQGPEFLTYFQNEAQLEKSRLLSDRFSAERPKGSFSTLEIQRTEQGDSAMYLCASSSQTALNTEAFFGQGTRLTVV.

This clone appeared a few times. Other DNA variants within this sample encode the same CDR3. The V gene is TRBV2, the J gene TRBJ2-1; 8 nucleotides agree with TRBD2. Germline values: CDR1 SNHLY, CDR2 FYNNEI. CDR3 length: 15 residues. Trimming at V came to 6 bases and at J to 2 bases, leaving 6 bases not matched to a gene. CDR3 sequence (DNA): TGTGCCAGCAGGGAGGCGGGGGGCCCCTACAATGAGCAGTTCTTC. This codes for CASREAGGPYNEQFF.

In this sample, this clone turned up once. The chain employs TRBV4-1 and TRBJ1-2; D perhaps matches TRBD1 (5 bases). The CDR3 extends over 13 amino acids. Trimming removed 4 bases from V and 6 bases from J, with 12 bases in between. Germline loops: CDR1 MGHRA, CDR2 YSYEKL. As DNA, the CDR3 is TGCGCCAGCAGCCCCAGGGATGAGGATGGCTACACCTTC. It yields the protein CASSPRDEDGYTF.

This clone was detected only a few times. As DNA, the CDR3 is TGTGCCAGCAGCCGAACGGGCAGGGAGGATGAGCAGTTCTTC. Translation gives CASSRTGREDEQFF. The rearrangement links TRBV6-1 to TRBJ2-1; the D gene is possibly TRBD2 (6 bases). The CDR3 runs 14 residues. The germline gives CDR1 MNHNS, CDR2 SASEGT. The V and J ends lost 6 bases and 8 bases respectively, with 17 bases between them.

This clone has more than one count but fewer than ten. This chain joins TRBV6-1 and TRBJ2-3, with 8 positions matching TRBD2. CDR3 length: 14 amino acids. The V gene end was trimmed by 4 bases and the J gene end by 4 bases; junction bases not matched to a gene: 4. Germline V CDR1 and CDR2: MNHNS, SASEGT. Written as DNA, the CDR3 is TGTGCCAGCAGTGCAGGGACTAGTGCAGATACGCAGTATTTT. Protein product: CASSAGTSADTQYF.

This chain joins TRBV29-1 and TRBJ2-1; no clear D. Deletions cut 4 bases from V and 9 bases from J, with 16 bases between. This CDR3 spans 13 amino acids. Germline V gene sequence: CDR1 SQVTM, CDR2 ANQGSEA. The CDR3 spells CSVGVATGGEQFF. CDR3 coding DNA: TGCAGCGTTGGAGTGGCAACCGGCGGTGAGCAGTTCTTC.

The V gene is TRBV18, the J gene TRBJ1-5, with 9 bases matching TRBD1. The germline V gene has CDR1 KGHSH and CDR2 LQKENI. V shed 2 bases, J shed 7 bases, and the junction held 12 bases outside the gene matches. This CDR3 has 17 residues. CDR3 region: CASSPVFSQGANQPQHF. The DNA of the CDR3 is TGTGCCAGCTCACCAGTTTTTTCACAGGGGGCCAACCAGCCCCAGCATTTT.

V gene TRBV6-5 combines with J gene TRBJ2-7; 7 nucleotides agree with TRBD1. There are 15 residues in the CDR3. V lost 0 bases to trimming and J lost 2 bases; unmatched junction nucleotides: 4. Per the germline V gene, CDR1 is MNHEY and CDR2 is SVGAGI. The CDR3 sequence: CASSYSPGTAYEQYF. For the CDR3, the DNA is TGTGCCAGCAGTTACTCCCCCGGGACAGCCTACGAGCAGTACTTC.

V gene TRBV5-1 combines with J gene TRBJ1-3; perhaps TRBD1 as D (6 bases). The CDR3 sequence is 15 residues long. The V gene's germline CDR1 is SGHRS and CDR2 YFSETQ. V was cut by 4 bases and J by 5 bases, with 16 bases left in between. The CDR3 nucleotides are TGCGCCAGCAGCCCTGGGGGGGGCAATAGAAACACCATATATTTT. This sequence encodes CASSPGGGNRNTIYF.

V usage is TRBV14 and J usage is TRBJ2-1; a weak D match, TRBD1 (6 bases). Per the germline V gene, CDR1 is SGHDN and CDR2 is FVKESK. The CDR3 has 18 amino acids. The V end lost 5 bases, the J end lost 0 bases, and 20 bases lay between the germline ends. CDR3: CASSNRNTGPSSYNEQFF. The CDR3 bases are TGTGCCAGCAGCAACAGAAACACAGGGCCGAGCTCCTACAATGAGCAGTTCTTC.

The chain joins TRBV13 to TRBJ2-7; D is possibly TRBD1 (7 bases). CDR3 length equals 16 residues. Trimming pared 3 bases from V and 5 bases from J, leaving 20 bases between. CDR1 is PRHDT and CDR2 is FYEKMQ in the germline V gene (reference sequence). The CDR3 DNA follows: TGTGCCAGCAGCTTTTTCCGCCAGGGGGGCGCCCACGAGCAGTACTTC. Residues: CASSFFRQGGAHEQYF.

The chain combines TRBV30 with TRBJ1-1; TRBD1 might be the D (5 bases). The CDR3 has 14 amino acids. The V end lost 0 bases, the J end lost 2 bases, and 10 bases lay between the germline ends. Germline V lookup: CDR1 GTSNPN, CDR2 SVGIG (reference sequence). CDR3 sequence reads: CAWSVGGANTEAFF. The CDR3 DNA sequence: TGTGCCTGGAGTGTAGGAGGGGCCAACACTGAAGCTTTCTTT.

This clone came up a few times. The J gene is TRBJ1-5, the V gene TRBV6-5, with TRBD1 identical over 8 bases. The CDR3 is made up of 14 amino acids. The trim removed 7 bases at V and 6 bases at J, leaving 8 bases unmatched. Germline values: CDR1 MNHEY, CDR2 SVGAGI. DNA of the CDR3: TGTGCCAGCACAGGGGGACAGGAGGGTCAGCCCCAGCATTTT. Encoded protein: CASTGGQEGQPQHF.

The V gene is TRBV5-8, the J gene TRBJ2-1; perhaps TRBD2 as D (6 bases). V was pared by 1 base and J by 6 bases, with 14 bases between. Germline V gene lookup returns CDR1 SGHTS and CDR2 YDEGEE. The CDR3 has 15 residues. CDR3 amino acids: CASSLPGRGGNEQFF. The CDR3 DNA reads as TGTGCCAGCAGCTTGCCTGGGCGGGGTGGCAATGAGCAGTTCTTC.

The V call is TRBV30, the J call TRBJ2-7; D is possibly TRBD1 (6 bases). Trimming shortened V by 5 bases and J by 0 bases, and 14 bases separated the two germline ends. The germline V gene encodes CDR1 GTSNPN and CDR2 SVGIG (reference sequence). CDR3 length: 14 amino acids. Here the CDR3 reads CAWEKRTASYEQYF. The CDR3 DNA sequence: TGTGCCTGGGAGAAACGGACAGCCTCCTACGAGCAGTACTTC.

CDR3 sequence: CASSSDRDGANVLTF. The CDR3 DNA sequence: TGTGCCAGCAGCAGCGACAGGGATGGGGCCAACGTCCTGACTTTC. The V and J genes are TRBV7-3 and TRBJ2-6; 7 bases agree with TRBD1. Per the germline V gene, CDR1 is SGHTA and CDR2 is FQGTGA. The CDR3 length is 15 residues. V dropped 5 bases and J dropped 3; count of bases not matched to a gene: 4.

This chain links TRBV10-3 with TRBJ1-5, with D maybe TRBD1 (5 bases). The length of the CDR3 is 14 residues. The germline V gene encodes CDR1 ENHRY and CDR2 SYGVKD. V gave up 6 bases and J gave up 5 bases, with 14 bases separating them. The CDR3 sequence is CAIRARLGDQPQHF. CDR3 DNA sequence: TGTGCCATCAGGGCCCGACTAGGGGATCAGCCCCAGCATTTT.

This clone has just a few counts. The chain combines TRBV10-3 with TRBJ1-3; maybe TRBD1 (5 bases). Germline CDR1 reads ENHRY; CDR2 reads SYGVKD. The CDR3 consists of 12 residues. V was cut by 10 bases and J by 9 bases, with 16 bases left in between. The CDR3 is CATHPPQGTIYF. CDR3 DNA: TGTGCCACCCATCCCCCCCAGGGCACCATATATTTT.